The TCR beta chain described here comes from a study of blood T cell repertoires in COVID-19. Overall study: Acute-phase and convalescent COVID-19 samples originated in the United States, Italy and Spain. In each case, the material was cDNA or gDNA derived from T cells, B-cell-depleted T cells, or PBMCs.

In the authors' workflow: The assay estimated nucleated cells by amplifying reference gene primers. TCRdb keeps only in-frame clones here, not all; method: immunoSEQ multiplex PCR. D and trimming were read from the DNA, whereas the V and J calls and clone size are those reported in that table. The sample contains some 49,000 clones, over 65% of which appear only once. The sequenced sample consisted of peripheral blood. The receptor comes from a human donor in a cohort sampled during active COVID-19.

For the CDR3, the DNA is TGCGCCAGCAGCCAAGATCGAGGCAGCCTGGGGCATTCACCCCTCCACTTT. Translation gives CASSQDRGSLGHSPLHF. The chain is built from TRBV4-3 and TRBJ1-6; TRBD1 is a possible D gene (5 bases). The V end lost 0 bases, the J end lost 8 bases, and 17 bases lay between the germline ends. The CDR3 has 17 amino acids. CDR1 LGHNA and CDR2 YSLEER come from the germline V gene.